These 30 T cell receptor beta chains were all obtained from the same sample, sequenced in a study of blood T cell repertoires in COVID-19. Measured with immunoSEQ multiplex PCR; TCRdb has only the in-frame clones, and not every one. The sample includes 220,000 or so clones, roughly 90% of them seen just once. The sequenced sample was peripheral blood. These receptors were obtained from a man in his sixties with COVID-19, enrolled during active disease.

The chain is built from TRBV3-1 (or the pseudogene TRBV3-2) and TRBJ1-4; 8 positions match TRBD1. The trim removed 4 bases at V and 6 bases at J, leaving 7 bases unmatched. CDR3 size: 15 residues. Germline V gives CDR1 LGHDT, CDR2 YNNKEL (reference sequence). CDR3 coding DNA: TGTGCCAGCAGCCCTGGACAGGGTCCTCATGAAAAACTGTTTTTT. Encoded protein: CASSPGQGPHEKLFF.

The rearrangement links TRBV19 to TRBJ2-7; 10 bases fit TRBD2. The length of the CDR3 is 18 residues. Germline CDR1 and CDR2: LNHDA and SQIVND (reference sequence). Trimming cost V 3 bases and J 3 bases; bases outside gene matches: 14. The CDR3 protein is CASSIEGPWTSGYYEQYF. The CDR3 region has the DNA TGTGCCAGTAGTATTGAGGGACCATGGACTAGCGGCTACTACGAGCAGTACTTC.

This clone was observed once. V gene TRBV27 combines with J gene TRBJ2-7; 9 positions agree with TRBD2. Per germline, CDR1 MNHEY and CDR2 SMNVEV (reference sequence). This CDR3 contains 16 residues. With V trimmed by 3 bases and J by 4 bases, 10 bases remained unmatched. This CDR3 reads CASSFSGGIQNYEQYF. As DNA, the CDR3 is TGTGCCAGCAGTTTCAGCGGGGGGATACAGAATTACGAGCAGTACTTC.

CDR3: CASRGQGENEQFF. The CDR3 DNA follows: TGTGCCAGCAGGGGACAGGGGGAGAATGAGCAGTTCTTC. The chain carries TRBV28 and TRBJ2-1; TRBD1 matches at 11 bases. The germline gives CDR1 MDHEN, CDR2 SYDVKM. CDR3 length equals 13 residues. Trimming removed 6 bases from V and 7 bases from J; junction bases left unmatched: 2.

The V gene is TRBV27, the J gene TRBJ2-3; D might be TRBD2 (5 bases). The V gene lost 5 bases and the J gene lost 0 bases, with 6 bases spanning the gap. Germline assignment: CDR1 MNHEY and CDR2 SMNVEV (reference sequence). The CDR3 has 13 amino acids. The CDR3 bases are TGTGCCAGCAGTACGGGAAGCACAGATACGCAGTATTTT. It specifies CASSTGSTDTQYF.

This clone was found a few times. The V and J genes are TRBV9 and TRBJ2-3; 9 bases are a match to TRBD2. CDR1 is SGDLS, CDR2 YYNGEE, per germline. V dropped 0 bases and J dropped 4; count of bases not matched to a gene: 0. This CDR3 is built from 14 residues. CDR3 DNA sequence: TGTGCCAGCAGCGTAGGCGGGAGGGCAGATACGCAGTATTTT. This gives the protein CASSVGGRADTQYF.

The chain couples TRBV7-2 to TRBJ1-2; 7 bases map to TRBD1. The CDR3 totals 15 residues. Germline V lookup: CDR1 SGHTA, CDR2 FQGNSA. J gave up 2 bases and V 1 base, and 4 bases lay outside the gene matches. CDR3 protein: CASSLVRGPNYGYTF. As DNA, the CDR3 is TGTGCCAGCAGCTTAGTTAGGGGGCCCAACTATGGCTACACCTTC.

The CDR3 reads CASSLSSRTTFTDTQYF. The CDR3 DNA sequence: TGTGCCAGCAGCTTATCCTCGAGGACTACGTTCACAGATACGCAGTATTTT. This chain connects TRBV11-2 to TRBJ2-3; D may be TRBD2 (6 bases). CDR1 is SGHAT and CDR2 is FQNNGV in the germline V gene. V dropped 2 bases and J dropped 2 bases, with 17 bases sitting between them. There are 17 residues in the CDR3.

This clone was seen just once. In nucleotides, the CDR3 is TGTGCCAGCAGTGAATATTGGCGGGGGGACTCCTACAATGAGCAGTTCTTC. It yields the protein CASSEYWRGDSYNEQFF. This chain uses TRBV2 with TRBJ2-1; TRBD2 matches 8 bases. The CDR3 length is 17 residues. The germline gives CDR1 SNHLY, CDR2 FYNNEI. The trim removed 2 bases at V and 0 bases at J, leaving 6 bases unmatched.

This sequence joins TRBV7-2 and TRBJ1-4; a possible D gene is TRBD1 (6 bases). CDR3 size: 16 residues. Trimming shortened V by 2 bases and J by 8 bases, and 18 bases separated the two germline ends. In germline, CDR1 is SGHTA, CDR2 FQGNSA. The CDR3 region is CASSLQYEQGREKLFF. The CDR3, as DNA: TGTGCCAGCAGCTTACAGTACGAACAGGGACGGGAAAAACTGTTTTTT.

V gene TRBV3-1 (or the pseudogene TRBV3-2) combines with J gene TRBJ2-1; D is perhaps TRBD2 (7 bases). V lost 8 bases, J lost 6 bases, and 20 bases lay in between. In germline, CDR1 is LGHDT, CDR2 YNNKEL (reference sequence). The CDR3 covers 15 residues. This CDR3 reads CASGLNGGGGNEQFF. The CDR3 DNA reads TGTGCCAGCGGTCTTAACGGGGGAGGGGGCAATGAGCAGTTCTTC.

The rearrangement links TRBV2 to TRBJ1-2; D may be TRBD1 (6 bases). Germline assignment: CDR1 SNHLY and CDR2 FYNNEI. Trimming removed 8 bases from V and 8 bases from J, with 18 bases in between. The CDR3 is made up of 13 amino acids. The CDR3 nucleotides are TGTGCCAGCTACCTGGTCACAGGGAGAGGCTACACCTTC. Residues: CASYLVTGRGYTF.

The chain joins TRBV19 to TRBJ1-5; perhaps TRBD1 as D (5 bases). The CDR3 is 12 amino acids. Germline CDR1 and CDR2: LNHDA and SQIVND (reference sequence). Deletions cut 7 bases from V and 5 bases from J, with 9 bases between. DNA of the CDR3: TGTGCCAGTATGGGGGGAGATCAGCCCCAGCATTTT. As protein: CASMGGDQPQHF.

The chain couples TRBV30 to TRBJ2-7, with a tentative D call TRBD1 (6 bases). Between the trimmed V and J ends, which lost 3 bases and 10 bases, there was a span of 16 bases. This CDR3 contains 12 residues. Germline lookup yields CDR1 GTSNPN and CDR2 SVGIG (reference sequence). CDR3 amino acids: CAWRFNREGQYF. Here the CDR3 DNA reads TGTGCCTGGAGGTTTAACAGGGAAGGACAGTACTTC.

The chain is built from TRBV21-1 and TRBJ2-7; the D call of TRBD1 is as the table states it, not checked on the DNA. TRBV21-1 is a pseudogene segment. CDR3 length equals 17 residues. CDR3 in amino acids: CASSSRLVTGGIYEQYF. The CDR3 nucleotides are TGTGCCAGCAGCTCTAGGTTGGTGACAGGGGGGATTTACGAGCAGTACTTC.

The gene calls are TRBV12-5 and TRBJ1-1, with D unclear. The V gene's germline CDR1 is LGHNT and CDR2 FRNRAP. V was trimmed by 6 bases and J by 11 bases, leaving 16 bases between them. This CDR3 is 12 amino acids long. The CDR3 region has the DNA TGTGCTAGTGGCAAAGACAAGTCGTGGGCTTTCTTT. Residues: CASGKDKSWAFF.

The chain is built from TRBV29-1 and TRBJ1-2, with no clear D. Trimming took off 4 bases at V and 5 bases at J, with 11 bases between the two ends. Germline V gene lookup returns CDR1 SQVTM and CDR2 ANQGSEA. The CDR3 is 12 residues long. The chain's CDR3 is CSVVLPKYGYTF. The CDR3 DNA is TGCAGCGTTGTACTCCCAAAGTATGGCTACACCTTC.

The chain employs TRBV28 and TRBJ1-2; D gene uncertain. Trimming pared 3 bases from V and 1 base from J, leaving 12 bases between. This CDR3 spans 15 amino acids. Germline V gene sequence: CDR1 MDHEN, CDR2 SYDVKM. CDR3 sequence (DNA): TGTGCCAGCAGTTTTTGGTCGAGGGATAACTATGGCTACACCTTC. Protein sequence: CASSFWSRDNYGYTF.

The table lists this clone with a count of one. The genes are TRBV18 and TRBJ1-5; D call uncertain. The CDR3 has 14 residues. The germline V and J ends were trimmed by 0 bases and 4 bases, with 7 bases remaining between them. Germline V gives CDR1 KGHSH, CDR2 LQKENI. The CDR3 coding sequence is TGTGCCAGCTCACCACCAGCGGGGAATCAGCCCCAGCATTTT. Its translation: CASSPPAGNQPQHF.

The V and J genes are TRBV7-9 and TRBJ1-2; maybe TRBD1 (5 bases). The CDR3 is 13 amino acids. V was clipped by 1 base and J by 2 bases, with 5 bases between them. Germline V gives CDR1 SEHNR, CDR2 FQNEAQ (reference sequence). CDR3 in DNA: TGTGCCAGCAGCTTAGGACAGAACTATGGCTACACCTTC. Amino acids: CASSLGQNYGYTF.

This chain uses TRBV28 with TRBJ2-7; D might be TRBD2 (7 bases). The CDR3 runs 14 residues. Deletions cut 6 bases from V and 3 bases from J, with 15 bases between. Germline CDR1 is MDHEN and CDR2 is SYDVKM. Here the CDR3 DNA reads TGTGCCAGCAGCATAGGGGGGGGCCTCTACGAGCAGTACTTC. This gives the protein CASSIGGGLYEQYF.

The chain uses TRBV5-1 and TRBJ1-1, with TRBD1 matching 10 bases. Unmatched junction bases numbered 10, after V lost 4 bases and J lost 7 bases. The CDR3 has 15 residues. The germline CDR1 and CDR2 sequences are SGHRS and YFSETQ. CDR3 in amino acids: CASSPTGQGGFEAFF. The CDR3 DNA reads TGCGCCAGCAGCCCTACCGGACAGGGGGGATTTGAAGCTTTCTTT.

The V and J genes are TRBV6-5 and TRBJ1-4; 10 positions match TRBD1. This CDR3 is 14 amino acids long. Germline trimming cut 7 bases from V and 6 bases from J; bases unmatched to any gene: 5. Germline values: CDR1 MNHEY, CDR2 SVGAGI. The CDR3 spells CASKGTGDYEKLFF. Here the CDR3 DNA reads TGTGCCAGCAAGGGGACAGGGGATTATGAAAAACTGTTTTTT.

V gene TRBV5-1 combines with J gene TRBJ2-7; the D gene is possibly TRBD2 (6 bases). V was shortened by 0 bases and J by 1 base, with 8 bases between the two germline ends. Germline V gene data show CDR1 as SGHRS and CDR2 as YFSETQ. This CDR3 has 14 amino acids. The CDR3 loop is CASSLAGTSYEQYF. The CDR3 DNA is TGCGCCAGCAGCTTGGCTGGGACTTCCTACGAGCAGTACTTC.

The V and J genes are TRBV5-1 and TRBJ1-3; 7 bases match TRBD1. The CDR3 is 18 amino acids. Germline lookup yields CDR1 SGHRS and CDR2 YFSETQ. With V trimmed by 3 bases and J by 4 bases, 16 bases remained unmatched. The CDR3 here is CASSSDRQSTSGGNTIYF. Written as DNA, the CDR3 is TGCGCCAGCAGCTCGGACAGGCAATCAACCTCTGGGGGAAACACCATATATTTT.

This chain connects TRBV24-1 to TRBJ2-1; 7 nucleotides align to TRBD2. Germline assignment: CDR1 KGHDR and CDR2 SFDVKD. J gave up 3 bases and V 5 bases, and 6 bases lay outside the gene matches. The CDR3 is made up of 15 amino acids. CDR3 protein: CATSVLSSGYNEQFF. CDR3 coding DNA: TGTGCCACCAGTGTATTGTCTAGCGGCTACAATGAGCAGTTCTTC.

The genes are TRBV14 and TRBJ1-3; no definite D call. Deletions cut 0 bases from V and 2 bases from J, with 8 bases between. Looked up from germline, CDR1 is SGHDN and CDR2 is FVKESK. The CDR3 consists of 15 residues. The CDR3 region has the DNA TGTGCCAGCAGCCAAGATGGAGGGCCTGGAAACACCATATATTTT. Translation: CASSQDGGPGNTIYF.

V usage is TRBV5-1 and J usage is TRBJ1-2; D not certain. The V end was cut by 4 bases, the J end by 4 bases, with 14 bases between. Germline CDR1 reads SGHRS; CDR2 reads YFSETQ. The CDR3 has 14 amino acids. Here the CDR3 reads CASSPGDDGYGYTF. CDR3 DNA sequence: TGCGCCAGCAGCCCGGGTGATGACGGCTATGGCTACACCTTC.

The chain carries TRBV5-4 and TRBJ1-3; the D gene is possibly TRBD1 (5 bases). Germline CDR1 SGHNT, CDR2 YYREEE (reference sequence). This CDR3 has 17 residues. With 4 bases removed from V and 4 bases from J, the gap between germline ends came to 21 bases. The CDR3 DNA is TGTGCCAGCAGCAAAACAGGAGAATTCTGGTCCGGAAACACCATATATTTT. Amino acids: CASSKTGEFWSGNTIYF.

The rearrangement joins TRBV24-1 to TRBJ2-2; D is undetermined. V was clipped by 4 bases and J by 4 bases, with 6 bases between them. CDR1 and CDR2 (germline): KGHDR, SFDVKD. The CDR3 sequence is 13 residues long. CDR3 nucleotide sequence: TGTGCCACCAGTGAGGCTGTCACCGGGGAGCTGTTTTTT. It encodes CATSEAVTGELFF.